This entry lists 19 T cell receptor beta chains sequenced from one sample in a study of T cell repertoires in cytomegalovirus infection. MiXCR was run by TCRdb on the reads, yielding one entry per CDR3 protein. Among some 280,000 distinct CDR3 sequences listed, roughly 13% were seen once. Sequenced material: PBMCs. Every receptor here comes from a human donor in good health (CMV status not recorded). Some clones in this sample may be carry-over from other donors' samples.

This clonotype was seen once. The chain uses TRBV27 and TRBJ2-1; 11 nucleotides line up with TRBD2. The ends lost 8 bases at V and 6 bases at J; junction bases unmatched: 9. The germline V gene has CDR1 MNHEY and CDR2 SMNVEV (reference sequence). CDR3 length: 15 residues. The DNA of the CDR3 is TGTGCCAGCCGACTCGAGGGGACTAGCGGCAATGAGCAGTTCTTC. Protein product: CASRLEGTSGNEQFF.

There are many counts of this clonotype. CDR3 bases: TGTGCCAGCACCTCGGGGGTGAACACTGAAGCTTTCTTT. Encoded protein: CASTSGVNTEAFF. This chain joins TRBV7-2 and TRBJ1-1; D is possibly TRBD1 (5 bases). This CDR3 has 13 residues. Germline V gene lookup returns CDR1 SGHTA and CDR2 FQGNSA. With 7 bases removed from V and 0 bases from J, the gap between germline ends came to 9 bases. Looking up the rest from reference TRBV7-2 and TRBJ1-1 gives the full variable domain: GAGVSQSPSNKVTEKGKDVELRCDPISGHTALYWYRQSLGQGLEFLIYFQGNSAPDKSGLPSDRFSAERTGGSVSTLTIQRTQQEDSAVYLCASTSGVNTEAFFGQGTRLTVV.

This clonotype was detected many times. CDR3 protein: CASSISGTRNEQFF. In nucleotides, the CDR3 is TGTGCCAGCAGCATCAGCGGGACTCGCAATGAGCAGTTCTTC. The chain employs TRBV7-3 and TRBJ2-1; 7 positions match TRBD2. The CDR3 consists of 14 residues. After removal of 5 bases from V and 6 bases from J, the junction contained 7 bases not matched to a gene. In germline, CDR1 is SGHTA, CDR2 FQGTGA.

The chain links TRBV29-1 to TRBJ1-1; the D gene is possibly TRBD1 (6 bases). V lost 7 bases to trimming and J lost 4 bases, with 16 bases between them. The length of the CDR3 is 13 residues. Germline CDR1 is SQVTM and CDR2 is ANQGSEA. CDR3 loop: CSAAPGAGTEAFF. The CDR3 nucleotides are TGCAGCGCTGCCCCGGGGGCAGGCACTGAAGCTTTCTTT.

This clonotype was counted at least ten times. The chain employs TRBV11-2 and TRBJ1-6; D gene ambiguous. Trimming cost V 4 bases and J 7 bases, with 17 bases left between them. This CDR3 is built from 16 residues. The germline V gene has CDR1 SGHAT and CDR2 FQNNGV. The CDR3: CASSSLGRATNSPLHF. The CDR3 region has the DNA TGTGCCAGCAGCTCACTTGGGAGGGCGACCAATTCACCCCTCCACTTT. Filled out from reference TRBV11-2 and TRBJ1-6, the complete variable domain reads EAGVAQSPRYKIIEKRQSVAFWCNPISGHATLYWYQQILGQGPKLLIQFQNNGVVDDSQLPKDRFSAERLKGVDSTLKIQPAKLEDSAVYLCASSSLGRATNSPLHFGNGTRLTVT.

Ten or more counts support this clonotype. The J gene is TRBJ2-6, the V gene TRBV7-2, with D unclear. V was trimmed by 1 base and J by 0 bases, leaving 7 bases between them. Germline V CDR1 and CDR2: SGHTA, FQGNSA. There are 16 residues in the CDR3. CDR3 residues: CASSLDGTSGANVLTF. CDR3 coding DNA: TGTGCCAGCAGCTTAGATGGAACCTCTGGGGCCAACGTCCTGACTTTC.

This clonotype was picked up many times. The chain links TRBV7-2 to TRBJ1-5; TRBD1 might be the D (5 bases). V was clipped by 4 bases and J by 1 base, with 17 bases between them. Germline V gene lookup returns CDR1 SGHTA and CDR2 FQGNSA. The CDR3 loop spans 17 amino acids. The CDR3 sequence is CASSSGGGGRSNQPQHF. In DNA, the CDR3 is TGTGCCAGCAGCTCCGGGGGTGGAGGACGGAGCAATCAGCCCCAGCATTTT.

In regard to this clonotype: One end of the junction varies from germline; a read error may be responsible. V and J are TRBV4-1 and TRBJ1-1, with D perhaps matching TRBD1 (5 bases). Looked up from germline, CDR1 is MGHRA and CDR2 is YSYEKL. This CDR3 spans 15 amino acids. DNA for the CDR3: TGTGCCAGCAGCCAAGACATGGGGGTGAACACTGAAGCTTTCTTT. It codes for CASSQDMGVNTEAFF.

This clonotype was observed a handful of times. This chain uses TRBV27 with TRBJ2-6; D uncertain. Trimming pared 8 bases from V and 2 bases from J, leaving 7 bases between. The CDR3 runs to 13 residues. CDR1 and CDR2 (germline): MNHEY, SMNVEV (reference sequence). The CDR3 protein is CASAPPGANVLTF. The CDR3 coding sequence is TGTGCCAGCGCCCCACCTGGGGCCAACGTCCTGACTTTC.

In this sample, this clonotype turned up many times. The chain couples TRBV11-2 to TRBJ2-5; D unresolved. The CDR3 contains 15 residues. V was cut by 0 bases and J by 2 bases, with 10 bases left in between. Looked up from germline, CDR1 is SGHAT and CDR2 is FQNNGV. Here the CDR3 reads CASSLDGNPQETQYF. CDR3 nucleotides: TGTGCCAGCAGCTTAGATGGCAACCCGCAAGAGACCCAGTACTTC. The complete variable domain, with remaining parts taken from reference TRBV11-2 and TRBJ2-5, reads EAGVAQSPRYKIIEKRQSVAFWCNPISGHATLYWYQQILGQGPKLLIQFQNNGVVDDSQLPKDRFSAERLKGVDSTLKIQPAKLEDSAVYLCASSLDGNPQETQYFGPGTRLLVL.

The V gene is TRBV23-1, the J gene TRBJ1-1, with D possibly being TRBD1 (6 bases). TRBV23-1 is given ORF status, its function remaining uncertain. The CDR3 is 17 amino acids. The V end lost 0 bases, the J end lost 4 bases, and 18 bases lay between the germline ends. In DNA form, the CDR3 reads TGCGCCAGCAGTCAATCGCCGTACAGGGAAGGGGTCACTGAAGCTTTCTTT. Protein: CASSQSPYREGVTEAFF.

This clonotype was counted only a few times. This chain uses TRBV20-1 with TRBJ1-1, with TRBD1 as a possible D gene (5 bases). Per the germline V gene, CDR1 is DFQATT and CDR2 is SNEGSKA (reference sequence). The CDR3 sequence is 14 residues long. V lost 3 bases, J lost 0 bases, and 11 bases lay in between. The DNA of the CDR3 is TGCAGTGCTAGGGAGGGGACGGTGAACACTGAAGCTTTCTTT. Protein: CSAREGTVNTEAFF.

This clonotype was detected a few times. The CDR3 spells CASSLSGSGTEAFF. DNA for the CDR3: TGTGCCAGCAGTTTATCGGGGTCAGGGACTGAAGCTTTCTTT. V and J are TRBV12-3 or TRBV12-4 and TRBJ1-1; D is perhaps TRBD1 (5 bases). The V end lost 2 bases, the J end lost 5 bases, and 12 bases lay between the germline ends. The CDR3 sequence is 14 residues long.

This clonotype was seen more than once but under ten times. The V call is TRBV2, the J call TRBJ1-1; maybe TRBD1 (5 bases). With 6 bases removed from V and 0 bases from J, the gap between germline ends came to 8 bases. CDR3 length equals 13 residues. Per germline, CDR1 SNHLY and CDR2 FYNNEI. The CDR3 spells CASSREMNTEAFF. Written as DNA, the CDR3 is TGTGCCAGCAGCAGGGAAATGAACACTGAAGCTTTCTTT.

This clonotype was recorded a few times. The chain couples TRBV7-9 to TRBJ2-1; 7 bases align to TRBD2. Germline V lookup: CDR1 SEHNR, CDR2 FQNEAQ (reference sequence). This CDR3 region has 16 residues. V was clipped by 8 bases and J by 4 bases; unmatched bases: 14. As DNA, the CDR3 is TGTGCCAGCCCTAGGGAGGGCCCTGAACCTTACAATGAGCAGTTCTTC. Protein sequence: CASPREGPEPYNEQFF.

This clonotype has more than one count but fewer than ten. The chain links TRBV28 to TRBJ1-1; no clear D gene. With 8 bases removed from V and 0 bases from J, the gap between germline ends came to 4 bases. Germline V CDR1 and CDR2: MDHEN, SYDVKM. The CDR3 is 11 amino acids. The CDR3 DNA sequence: TGTGCCAGCCCGTTGAACACTGAAGCTTTCTTT. Translating it yields CASPLNTEAFF.

This clonotype was recorded at least ten times. The chain is built from TRBV11-2 and TRBJ2-2; D is undetermined. Deletions cut 1 base from V and 6 bases from J, with 12 bases between. The germline CDR1 and CDR2 sequences are SGHAT and FQNNGV. The CDR3 has 15 residues. The CDR3 spells CASSLGLVDPGELFF. CDR3 bases: TGTGCCAGCAGCTTAGGATTAGTAGACCCCGGGGAGCTGTTTTTT.

This clonotype was detected ten times or more. This rearrangement joins TRBV12-3 or TRBV12-4 to TRBJ1-5; no definite D call. This CDR3 region has 13 residues. The ends were cut back, 9 bases at V and 1 base at J, with 10 bases in the middle. The CDR3 DNA reads TGTGCCAGTAGATTTAGGAGCAATCAGCCCCAGCATTTT. This sequence encodes CASRFRSNQPQHF.

This clonotype has more than one count but fewer than ten. J is TRBJ2-7 and V is TRBV28; possibly TRBD2 for D (5 bases). The CDR3 spans 15 residues. Germline V gives CDR1 MDHEN, CDR2 SYDVKM. V lost 6 bases to trimming and J lost 3 bases, with 18 bases between them. The chain's CDR3 is CASSGLASTFYEQYF. As DNA, the CDR3 is TGTGCCAGCAGCGGTTTAGCGAGTACCTTCTACGAGCAGTACTTC.